Listed here are 22 T cell receptor beta chains from one sample, sequenced in a study of regulatory T cells in long-lasting Graves disease. CDR3 regions were amplified by Arm-PCR using iRepertoire HTBI primers to build TCR beta libraries. One entry per CDR3 protein results from TCRdb running MiXCR on the multiplex PCR reads. Of 400,000 to 550,000 distinct CDR3 sequences listed, about 17% are singletons. Stated time point: newly diagnosed GD, antithyroid drugs for less than 3 months. PBMC-extracted RNA yielded the TCR library. These same data were also listed under a study on T cells in Graves' hyperthyroidism and ophthalmopathy.

Sequenced here: peripheral blood mononuclear cells (PBMCs), sampled at new diagnosis, from a patient treated with antithyroid drugs. The receptors derive from a woman in her late teens or twenties with Graves disease.

This clonotype was counted only a few times. The chain combines TRBV20-1 with TRBJ2-1; no clear D gene. CDR3 length: 15 residues. The ends were cut back, 0 bases at V and 6 bases at J, with 15 bases in the middle. Germline V gene data show CDR1 as DFQATT and CDR2 as SNEGSKA (reference sequence). The CDR3 is CSARDPRTGGNEQFF. For the CDR3, the DNA is TGCAGTGCTAGAGATCCCAGGACCGGCGGCAATGAGCAGTTCTTC.

This clonotype was detected a few times. The chain recombines TRBV15 with TRBJ2-1; D not certain. The germline V and J ends were trimmed by 1 base and 5 bases, with 3 bases remaining between them. The germline CDR1 and CDR2 sequences are LNHNV and YYDKDF (reference sequence). The CDR3 has 12 residues. The CDR3: CATSRVDNEQFF. CDR3 DNA sequence: TGTGCCACCAGCAGAGTTGACAATGAGCAGTTCTTC.

This clonotype has only a few counts. The chain carries TRBV29-1 and TRBJ2-5; the match to TRBD1 covers 9 bases. Germline-derived CDR1 and CDR2 are SQVTM and ANQGSEA. The CDR3 is made up of 15 amino acids. The ends lost 4 bases at V and 1 base at J; junction bases unmatched: 7. This CDR3 is CSVVGQGTPQETQYF. In DNA, the CDR3 is TGCAGCGTTGTAGGACAGGGGACCCCCCAAGAGACCCAGTACTTC.

This clonotype was detected only a few times. The junction departs from the called germline gene at one end, perhaps through a read error. This chain uses TRBV7-7 with TRBJ2-3; no clear D gene. In germline, CDR1 is SSHAT, CDR2 FNYEAQ (reference sequence). The CDR3 runs 15 residues. The CDR3 loop is CASSLTLLKSDTQYF. Written as DNA, the CDR3 is TGTGCTAGCAGCTTAACCCTTCTGAAATCTGATACGCAGTATTTT.

This clonotype was picked up many times. The genes are TRBV3-1 and TRBJ2-7; 11 nucleotides agree with TRBD1. In germline, CDR1 is LGHDT, CDR2 YNNKEL (reference sequence). There are 14 residues in the CDR3. V gave up 5 bases and J gave up 6 bases; unmatched junction bases: 6. The CDR3 reads CASSSRTGGGEQYF. The CDR3 nucleotides are TGTGCCAGCAGCTCCCGGACAGGGGGCGGCGAGCAGTACTTC.

This clonotype showed up just once. The rearrangement uses TRBV5-1 and TRBJ1-2; possibly TRBD1 for D (5 bases). This CDR3 region has 15 residues. From germline, CDR1 is SGHRS and CDR2 YFSETQ. V was cut by 4 bases and J by 4 bases, with 17 bases left in between. The CDR3 coding sequence is TGCGCCAGCAGCGTATCAGTACAGGAGCTCTATGGCTACACCTTC. As protein: CASSVSVQELYGYTF.

The gene calls are TRBV12-3 or TRBV12-4 and TRBJ2-6, with TRBD1 matching 8 bases. With V trimmed by 5 bases and J by 2 bases, 14 bases remained unmatched. The CDR3 is 19 amino acids. CDR3 residues: CASSPRWDRSGPGANVLTF. The DNA for the CDR3 is TGTGCCAGCAGTCCGAGGTGGGACAGGTCAGGTCCTGGGGCCAACGTCCTGACTTTC.

The V gene is TRBV5-4, the J gene TRBJ2-1; D may correspond to TRBD1 or TRBD2 (6 bases each). Germline V gene data show CDR1 as SGHNT and CDR2 as YYREEE (reference sequence). The V end lost 6 bases, the J end lost 1 base, and 17 bases lay between the germline ends. CDR3 length: 16 amino acids. The CDR3, as DNA: TGTGCCAGCACCTTTCAGGGGAGGTGGTCCTACAATGAGCAGTTCTTC. This encodes CASTFQGRWSYNEQFF.

This clonotype was counted at least ten times. This rearrangement joins TRBV7-3 to TRBJ2-1; tentative D call: TRBD1 (6 bases). The germline V and J ends were trimmed by 5 bases and 7 bases, with 15 bases remaining between them. The CDR3 sequence is 14 residues long. In germline, CDR1 is SGHTA, CDR2 FQGTGA. CDR3 sequence (DNA): TGTGCCAGCAGCGTCGGGACATCCCCAAATGAGCAGTTCTTC. This translates into CASSVGTSPNEQFF.

CDR3 region: CASTPVGSDNSPLHF. CDR3 DNA: TGTGCCAGCACCCCCGTGGGTTCCGATAATTCACCCCTCCACTTT. The V call is TRBV7-2, the J call TRBJ1-6; no clear D. The CDR3 runs to 15 residues. V shed 7 bases and J shed 5 bases, with 15 bases lying between them. CDR1 and CDR2 (germline): SGHTA, FQGNSA.

This clonotype was recorded at least ten times. The chain employs TRBV7-9 and TRBJ2-1, with 12 bases aligning to TRBD2. In germline, CDR1 is SEHNR, CDR2 FQNEAQ (reference sequence). This CDR3 comprises 17 residues. Losses at the gene ends were 1 base for V and 7 bases for J; bases not matched to a gene: 8. CDR3 sequence (DNA): TGTGCCAGCAGCTTAGATCGACTAGCGGGAGTTAGAAATGAGCAGTTCTTC. Amino acid sequence: CASSLDRLAGVRNEQFF.

This clonotype was seen only a few times. J is TRBJ1-2 and V is TRBV28, with 7 bases that match TRBD1. Germline trimming cut 3 bases from V and 4 bases from J; bases unmatched to any gene: 20. The CDR3 extends over 19 amino acids. The germline gives CDR1 MDHEN, CDR2 SYDVKM. The CDR3 bases are TGTGCCAGCAGTTTTTTCCCACACCGCACCGGGACAGAGCGCTATGGCTACACCTTC. Translated: CASSFFPHRTGTERYGYTF.

This sequence joins TRBV12-3 or TRBV12-4 and TRBJ2-1, with 11 bases identical to TRBD2. The CDR3 spans 14 residues. V was clipped by 6 bases and J by 6 bases; unmatched bases: 4. CDR3 nucleotides: TGTGCCAGCAGCTATACTAGCGGGAGCAATGAGCAGTTCTTC. Amino acid sequence: CASSYTSGSNEQFF.

This clonotype was recorded many times. This chain joins TRBV7-9 and TRBJ2-1, with 8 bases matching TRBD2. Unmatched junction bases numbered 9, after V lost 1 base and J lost 7 bases. The CDR3 length is 16 residues. From germline, CDR1 is SEHNR and CDR2 FQNEAQ (reference sequence). The CDR3 loop is CASSLVGLAGANEQFF. DNA of the CDR3: TGTGCCAGCAGCTTAGTGGGGCTAGCGGGTGCAAATGAGCAGTTCTTC.

This clonotype was counted many times. The chain employs TRBV11-2 and TRBJ2-1; D is tentatively TRBD1 or TRBD2 (5 bases each). V was shortened by 2 bases and J by 4 bases, with 21 bases between the two germline ends. This CDR3 contains 18 residues. Germline V gene lookup returns CDR1 SGHAT and CDR2 FQNNGV. CDR3 protein: CASSLNILGPGIYNEQFF. CDR3 DNA: TGTGCCAGCAGCTTAAACATTTTGGGACCGGGTATATACAATGAGCAGTTCTTC.

This clonotype was picked up many times. The rearrangement links TRBV6-1 to TRBJ2-3; the match to TRBD2 covers 8 bases. In germline, CDR1 is MNHNS, CDR2 SASEGT. Losses at the gene ends were 7 bases for V and 5 bases for J; bases not matched to a gene: 17. The CDR3 consists of 17 residues. DNA of the CDR3: TGTGCCAGCACCCTTTTTCGGGCGCGGGAGGCTGAAGATACGCAGTATTTT. Translation gives CASTLFRAREAEDTQYF.

This clonotype was detected many times. CDR3 sequence: CSAISSGSREQFF. The CDR3 nucleotides are TGCAGTGCTATTTCTAGCGGGAGTCGTGAGCAGTTCTTC. The V gene is TRBV20-1, the J gene TRBJ2-1, with TRBD2 matching 10 bases. CDR3 length: 13 amino acids. V shed 4 bases, J shed 9 bases, and the junction held 6 bases outside the gene matches. Germline assignment: CDR1 DFQATT and CDR2 SNEGSKA (reference sequence).

Note on this clonotype: A much larger clone lies a single base off, so this may be a read error. The chain carries TRBV28 and TRBJ2-7; tentative D call: TRBD2 (5 bases). This CDR3 contains 17 residues. Germline lookup yields CDR1 MDHEN and CDR2 SYDVKM. The CDR3 DNA is TGTGCCAGCAGTTCCTCCCCCACTAGTTGGAGCTCCTACGTGCAGTACTTC. The encoded protein is CASSSSPTSWSSYVQYF.

V gene TRBV5-1 combines with J gene TRBJ2-5; no clear D gene. V lost 1 base, J lost 1 base, and 17 bases lay in between. The V gene's germline CDR1 is SGHRS and CDR2 YFSETQ. The CDR3 sequence is 17 residues long. CDR3 nucleotide sequence: TGCGCCAGCAGCTTGTCGATTGTGGGCAACCGCCAAGAGACCCAGTACTTC. It codes for CASSLSIVGNRQETQYF.

V usage is TRBV6-1 and J usage is TRBJ2-7, with 8 bases lining up with TRBD1. This CDR3 has 14 residues. With 6 bases clipped from V and 6 bases from J, the junction kept 10 bases outside the gene matches. Germline values: CDR1 MNHNS, CDR2 SASEGT. The CDR3 DNA follows: TGTGCCAGCAGCCGGGACAGGCTGCCTGTCGAGCAGTACTTC. Protein sequence: CASSRDRLPVEQYF.

Points on this clonotype: A much larger clonotype is one base distant, so this may be a read error. This CDR3 is CASSLLSLDRPDTKYF. In nucleotides, the CDR3 is TGTGCCAGCAGTTTATTATCGCTAGACAGGCCAGATACGAAGTATTTT. The V and J genes are TRBV27 and TRBJ2-3, with D possibly TRBD1 on 6 matching bases. This CDR3 has 16 amino acids. Per the germline V gene, CDR1 is MNHEY and CDR2 is SMNVEV (reference sequence).

This clonotype was found a few times. V is TRBV5-1 and J is TRBJ2-1; 7 bases are shared with TRBD2. The CDR3 consists of 15 residues. In germline, CDR1 is SGHRS, CDR2 YFSETQ. After removal of 2 bases from V and 5 bases from J, the junction contained 7 bases not matched to a gene. CDR3 loop: CASSFRGLGNNEQFF. The CDR3 coding sequence is TGCGCCAGCAGCTTTAGAGGACTAGGAAACAATGAGCAGTTCTTC.